The 28 T cell receptor beta chains presented below share a single source sample, sequenced in a study of T cell changes during pregnancy in multiple sclerosis. Measured with immunoSEQ multiplex PCR; TCRdb has only the in-frame clones, and not every one. The data show some 24,000 clones, with over 85% seen just once and more than 7.5% held by the top ten. Sample: CD8+ T cells from peripheral blood mononuclear cells, taken in the third trimester of pregnancy. The receptors stem from a female donor in good health, enrolled as a control in a pregnancy study.

This chain uses TRBV6-4 with TRBJ2-2; D gene unclear. Between the trimmed V and J ends, which lost 4 bases and 6 bases, there was a span of 9 bases. Germline V gene sequence: CDR1 MRHNA, CDR2 SNTAGT. CDR3 length equals 13 residues. The CDR3 region is CASSAGGAGELFF. DNA of the CDR3: TGTGCCAGCAGTGCTGGCGGCGCCGGGGAGCTGTTTTTT.

The rearrangement joins TRBV6-1 to TRBJ2-7; possible D gene TRBD1, 6 bases. The length of the CDR3 is 16 residues. The germline V and J ends were trimmed by 4 bases and 3 bases, with 19 bases remaining between them. Germline assignment: CDR1 MNHNS and CDR2 SASEGT. The CDR3: CASSVPWTVAYYEQYF. The CDR3 DNA sequence: TGTGCCAGCAGTGTGCCATGGACAGTAGCTTACTACGAGCAGTACTTC.

The chain employs TRBV11-2 and TRBJ2-1; D gene uncertain. The CDR3 loop spans 12 amino acids. From germline, CDR1 is SGHAT and CDR2 FQNNGV. V was trimmed by 5 bases and J by 6 bases, leaving 8 bases between them. The CDR3 loop reads CASSASSNEQFF. CDR3 nucleotide sequence: TGTGCCAGCAGCGCGTCTAGCAATGAGCAGTTCTTC.

The chain employs TRBV4-1 and TRBJ2-1, with D perhaps TRBD2 (6 bases). CDR1 and CDR2 (germline): MGHRA, YSYEKL. The CDR3 sequence is 14 residues long. With 4 bases removed from V and 11 bases from J, the gap between germline ends came to 18 bases. CDR3 protein: CASSLGDSTIQQFF. DNA of the CDR3: TGCGCCAGCAGCCTAGGGGACTCTACTATCCAGCAGTTCTTC.

The chain employs TRBV2 and TRBJ1-1; unclear D gene. The V end lost 6 bases, the J end lost 2 bases, and 16 bases lay between the germline ends. Germline V gives CDR1 SNHLY, CDR2 FYNNEI. The CDR3 length is 15 residues. CDR3 DNA sequence: TGTGCCAGCAGGAGAGCTTCCCTAGGAAACACTGAAGCTTTCTTT. Protein product: CASRRASLGNTEAFF.

The J gene is TRBJ1-2, the V gene TRBV9; D may be TRBD1 (6 bases). Per the germline V gene, CDR1 is SGDLS and CDR2 is YYNGEE. This CDR3 contains 14 residues. Trimming pared 5 bases from V and 3 bases from J, leaving 14 bases between. The DNA for the CDR3 is TGTGCCAGCAGTGACAGGCCCGATGACTATGGCTACACCTTC. It codes for CASSDRPDDYGYTF.

V is TRBV27 and J is TRBJ1-2; the D gene is possibly TRBD1 (6 bases). The CDR3 is 13 residues long. The germline V gene encodes CDR1 MNHEY and CDR2 SMNVEV (reference sequence). The ends were cut back, 7 bases at V and 8 bases at J, with 17 bases in the middle. For the CDR3, the DNA is TGTGCCAGCACGAGGGACCTAGGGGGAGGCTACACCTTC. Its protein is CASTRDLGGGYTF.

The CDR3 DNA sequence: TGCGCCAGCAGTGACCTTAGCCGGTCGGAGACCCAGTACTTC. Its protein is CASSDLSRSETQYF. The V call is TRBV10-2, the J call TRBJ2-5; no firm D call. Germline CDR1 is WSHSY and CDR2 is SAAADI. Trimming took 3 bases from V and 5 from J, leaving 13 bases between them. This CDR3 is 14 amino acids long.

This chain uses TRBV18 with TRBJ1-4; D remains ambiguous. Germline V CDR1 and CDR2: KGHSH, LQKENI. CDR3 size: 15 residues. V was trimmed by 3 bases and J by 7 bases, leaving 15 bases between them. This CDR3 is CASSPDTADGEKLFF. The CDR3 DNA sequence: TGTGCCAGCTCACCCGACACTGCAGACGGTGAAAAACTGTTTTTT.

The rearrangement links TRBV19 to TRBJ2-1, with no clear D. The V and J ends lost 5 bases and 4 bases respectively, with 6 bases between them. Germline CDR1 and CDR2: LNHDA and SQIVND (reference sequence). The CDR3 has 12 residues. The CDR3 region is CASSFPYNEQFF. The CDR3 DNA reads TGTGCCAGTAGTTTTCCTTACAATGAGCAGTTCTTC. Using reference TRBV19 and TRBJ2-1 for the parts outside the CDR3, the full variable domain is DGGITQSPKYLFRKEGQNVTLSCEQNLNHDAMYWYRQDPGQGLRLIYYSQIVNDFQKGDIAEGYSVSREKKESFPLTVTSAQKNPTAFYLCASSFPYNEQFFGPGTRLTVL.

CDR3 DNA sequence: TGTGCCAGCAGGGGCAGGATATCCTACGAGCAGTACTTC. Encoded protein: CASRGRISYEQYF. The genes are TRBV2 and TRBJ2-7; D ambiguous. V was shortened by 6 bases and J by 1 base, with 10 bases between the two germline ends. This CDR3 has 13 amino acids. Germline-derived CDR1 and CDR2 are SNHLY and FYNNEI.

V is TRBV9 and J is TRBJ1-3, with 8 nucleotides matching TRBD1. This CDR3 region has 16 residues. Germline V gene sequence: CDR1 SGDLS, CDR2 YYNGEE. Trimming took 3 bases from V and 5 from J; bases not matched to a gene: 10. CDR3 sequence: CASSGTGTGYRNTIYF. In DNA form, the CDR3 reads TGTGCCAGCAGCGGTACCGGGACAGGATACCGAAACACCATATATTTT.

The J gene is TRBJ1-5, the V gene TRBV7-9; D is perhaps TRBD1 (5 bases). Germline V CDR1 and CDR2: SEHNR, FQNEAQ (reference sequence). V lost 7 bases, J lost 6 bases, and 13 bases lay in between. The CDR3 extends over 13 amino acids. CDR3 sequence reads: CASTAWGGQPQHF. The CDR3 coding sequence is TGTGCCAGCACCGCGTGGGGGGGTCAGCCCCAGCATTTT.

The chain carries TRBV27 and TRBJ2-1, with TRBD2 identical over 9 bases. CDR1 and CDR2 (germline): MNHEY, SMNVEV (reference sequence). The CDR3 is made up of 16 amino acids. J was trimmed by 6 bases and V by 0 bases; bases with no gene match: 6. This CDR3 reads CASSLSSGSVGNEQFF. Written as DNA, the CDR3 is TGTGCCAGCAGTTTATCTAGCGGGAGTGTAGGCAATGAGCAGTTCTTC.

The CDR3 reads CASSTGPGNGEAFF. The CDR3 nucleotides are TGTGCCAGCAGCACCGGCCCAGGGAATGGTGAAGCTTTCTTT. The gene calls are TRBV5-4 and TRBJ1-1, with D maybe TRBD1 (5 bases). V lost 4 bases and J 7 bases, leaving 17 bases between the germline ends. The CDR3 extends over 14 amino acids. CDR1 is SGHNT, CDR2 YYREEE, per germline (reference sequence).

The V call is TRBV5-6, the J call TRBJ2-7; 7 nucleotides match TRBD1. This CDR3 spans 13 amino acids. The trim removed 5 bases at V and 4 bases at J, leaving 6 bases unmatched. Germline V CDR1 and CDR2: SGHDT, YYEEEE. CDR3 region: CASSPDRDYEQYF. CDR3 nucleotides: TGTGCCAGCAGTCCCGACAGGGATTACGAGCAGTACTTC.

The chain combines TRBV7-8 with TRBJ2-5; D perhaps matches TRBD2 (5 bases). In germline, CDR1 is SGHVS, CDR2 FQNEAQ. The CDR3 sequence is 14 residues long. Trimming pared 5 bases from V and 2 bases from J, leaving 12 bases between. The chain's CDR3 is CASSPLGGQETQYF. In DNA form, the CDR3 reads TGTGCCAGCAGCCCACTAGGAGGACAAGAGACCCAGTACTTC.

The gene calls are TRBV18 and TRBJ1-4; 7 bases agree with TRBD1. CDR3 length: 18 residues. CDR1 and CDR2 (germline): KGHSH, LQKENI. V trimming: 1 base; J trimming: 0 bases; junction bases outside the gene matches: 8. The CDR3, as DNA: TGTGCCAGCTCACCACAAACAGGGGAGGCCGCAACTAATGAAAAACTGTTTTTT. Translating it yields CASSPQTGEAATNEKLFF.

The rearrangement joins TRBV6-5 to TRBJ2-1; the match to TRBD2 covers 10 bases. The V gene's germline CDR1 is MNHEY and CDR2 SVGAGI. This CDR3 is built from 15 residues. J gave up 7 bases and V 1 base, and 4 bases lay outside the gene matches. The CDR3 DNA sequence: TGTGCCAGCAGTTACTTGCTAGCGGGGGTGAATGAGCAGTTCTTC. Encoded protein: CASSYLLAGVNEQFF.

The chain recombines TRBV5-6 with TRBJ2-7; D remains ambiguous. Germline CDR1 and CDR2: SGHDT and YYEEEE. The CDR3 contains 14 residues. V lost 0 bases, J lost 2 bases, and 9 bases lay in between. This CDR3 reads CASSLAADPYEQYF. The CDR3 DNA is TGTGCCAGCAGCTTGGCCGCAGATCCCTACGAGCAGTACTTC.

This chain links TRBV5-5 with TRBJ1-1, with 7 nucleotides matching TRBD1. Losses at the gene ends were 4 bases for V and 5 bases for J; bases not matched to a gene: 8. The CDR3 is 14 amino acids. CDR1 is SGHKS and CDR2 is YYEKEE in the germline V gene (reference sequence). The CDR3 DNA is TGTGCCAGCAGCCCGCGGACAGGTGAGACTGAAGCTTTCTTT. The encoded protein is CASSPRTGETEAFF.

This CDR3 reads CASSHAGFYASGLDNEQFF. DNA for the CDR3: TGTGCCAGCTCACACGCAGGGTTTTATGCTAGCGGGCTCGACAATGAGCAGTTCTTC. The chain links TRBV18 to TRBJ2-1; 8 bases align to TRBD2. Trimming removed 4 bases from V and 5 bases from J; junction bases left unmatched: 19. The CDR3 is made up of 19 amino acids. The germline V gene has CDR1 KGHSH and CDR2 LQKENI.

The V call is TRBV29-1, the J call TRBJ2-2; TRBD1 might be the D (6 bases). The CDR3 length is 13 residues. Trimming pared 4 bases from V and 5 bases from J, leaving 11 bases between. CDR1 SQVTM and CDR2 ANQGSEA come from the germline V gene. The CDR3 reads CSVARGGTGELFF. The CDR3 bases are TGCAGCGTTGCCCGAGGGGGTACCGGGGAGCTGTTTTTT.

The V call is TRBV19, the J call TRBJ1-5, with 7 bases fitting TRBD1. V dropped 4 bases and J dropped 1; count of bases not matched to a gene: 4. The CDR3 sequence is 15 residues long. Germline values: CDR1 LNHDA, CDR2 SQIVND (reference sequence). CDR3 DNA: TGTGCCAGTAGTACAGGGGGTCGGAGCAATCAGCCCCAGCATTTT. Its translation: CASSTGGRSNQPQHF.

V is TRBV29-1 and J is TRBJ2-1; D gene uncertain. Germline CDR1 SQVTM, CDR2 ANQGSEA. The CDR3 extends over 15 amino acids. Trimming cost V 0 bases and J 3 bases, with 12 bases left between them. CDR3 sequence: CSVEDSRLVYNEQFF. The DNA for the CDR3 is TGCAGCGTTGAAGATTCCAGGTTAGTCTACAATGAGCAGTTCTTC.

J is TRBJ1-2 and V is TRBV7-2, with 8 bases identical to TRBD1. The trim removed 1 base at V and 3 bases at J, leaving 10 bases unmatched. Germline V gene sequence: CDR1 SGHTA, CDR2 FQGNSA. This CDR3 comprises 17 residues. Here the CDR3 reads CASSLGETGDWYYGYTF. In nucleotides, the CDR3 is TGTGCCAGCAGCTTAGGAGAGACAGGGGATTGGTACTATGGCTACACCTTC.

This rearrangement joins TRBV7-6 to TRBJ1-2; D is uncertain. The germline CDR1 and CDR2 sequences are SGHVS and FNYEAQ. Trimming pared 1 base from V and 5 bases from J, leaving 14 bases between. The CDR3 extends over 15 amino acids. The CDR3 DNA sequence: TGTGCCAGCAGCTTAGAACCCGCAGCGGGGTATGGCTACACCTTC. This sequence encodes CASSLEPAAGYGYTF. Looking up the rest from reference TRBV7-6 and TRBJ1-2 gives the full variable domain: GAGVSQSPRYKVTKRGQDVALRCDPISGHVSLYWYRQALGQGPEFLTYFNYEAQQDKSGLPNDRFSAERPEGSISTLTIQRTEQRDSAMYRCASSLEPAAGYGYTFGSGTRLTVV.

The rearrangement uses TRBV6-5 and TRBJ1-2; 7 nucleotides align to TRBD1. Germline loops: CDR1 MNHEY, CDR2 SVGAGI. CDR3 length equals 14 residues. V trimming: 10 bases; J trimming: 5 bases; junction bases outside the gene matches: 13. The CDR3 loop reads CATALNDREYGYTF. Here the CDR3 DNA reads TGTGCCACCGCCCTAAATGACAGGGAATATGGCTACACCTTC.